One and the same sample provided the 23 T cell receptor delta chains below, sequenced in a study of gamma-delta chains in newborns, infants, children. TCRdb re-called the reads with CATT. In the table there are fewer than 8,500 delta-chain clones, less than 2% of which are singletons. Sequenced: blood. The receptors come from a child who was a newborn, infant or young child, either healthy, febrile or measles-vaccinated (not recorded which).

Only a few counts were recorded for this clone. The likely explanation is a read error, given a far larger clone one base away. Other DNA sequences in the same sample also yield this CDR3. The chain links TRDV2 to TRDJ1; 11 positions match TRDD3. V shed 1 base and J 0 bases; nucleotides not matched to a gene: 9. This CDR3 is built from 18 residues. Germline CDR1 is GEAIGNYY and CDR2 is EKD. The CDR3 coding sequence is TGTGCCTGTGACACTCGAGGTGGGGGATACGCTTACACCGATAAACTCATCTTT. It translates to CACDTRGGGYAYTDKLIF.

This clone showed up just a few times. Sequence at one end of the junction differs from germline and may be a read error. Distinct nucleotide sequences in the sample also encode this CDR3. The rearrangement joins TRDV1 to TRDJ1; 8 positions match TRDD3. This CDR3 is 24 amino acids long. Germline V gene sequence: CDR1 TSWWSYY, CDR2 QGS. The CDR3 region has the DNA TGTGCCCTTGGGGAATCCCCCATTCCTAAAACCGTACTGGGGGGGGCCCCGTACACCGATAAACTCATCTTT. As protein: CALGESPIPKTVLGGAPYTDKLIF.

V gene TRDV1 combines with J gene TRDJ1; the match to TRDD3 covers 9 bases. Looked up from germline, CDR1 is TSWWSYY and CDR2 is QGS. This CDR3 has 18 amino acids. V lost 2 bases, J lost 0 bases, and 10 bases stayed unmatched. The CDR3 protein is CALGELGLGDGNTDKLIF. The CDR3 bases are TGTGCTCTTGGGGAATTGGGTCTGGGGGATGGCAACACCGATAAACTCATCTTT.

This clone has a handful of counts. The amino acid sequence in TCRdb belongs to a much larger clone and departs from this DNA's translation at residue 4, likely a sequencing read error; the sequence shown is translated from the DNA. The rearrangement uses TRDV2 and TRDJ1; TRDD3 agrees at 10 bases. Germline V CDR1 and CDR2: GEAIGNYY, EKD. V lost 5 bases and J lost 3; bases outside the gene matches: 14. CDR3 length equals 17 residues. CDR3 sequence (DNA): TGTGCCTGTGCCCCAGTTGAAACTGGGGGATCCCCCGATAAACTCATCTTT. Translated: CACAPVETGGSPDKLIF.

As to this clone: The protein held in TCRdb is that of a much larger clone and does not match this DNA's translation at residue 4, likely because of a read error; the protein shown is translated from the DNA. The J gene is TRDJ3, the V gene TRDV2; D is unclear. The CDR3 is 16 amino acids. Germline CDR1 reads GEAIGNYY; CDR2 reads EKD. CDR3 protein: CACGTPGSWDTRQMFF. In nucleotides, the CDR3 is TGTGCCTGTGGCACCCCGGGGTCCTGGGACACCCGACAGATGTTTTTC.

By share of the sample, this clone is medium-sized (0.01 to 0.1%). The V call is TRDV2, the J call TRDJ3; TRDD3 matches at 10 bases. Germline CDR1 reads GEAIGNYY; CDR2 reads EKD. J was trimmed by 1 base and V by 3 bases; bases with no gene match: 5. The CDR3 has 18 amino acids. The CDR3 region has the DNA TGTGCCTGTGACTTACTGGGGGATCGGTCCTGGGACACCCGACAGATGTTTTTC. Translated, it gives CACDLLGDRSWDTRQMFF.

Details on this clone: A much larger clone lies a single base off, so this may be a read error. The chain joins TRDV1 to TRDJ1; 11 bases are a match to TRDD3. With V trimmed by 5 bases and J by 4 bases, 30 bases remained unmatched. In germline, CDR1 is TSWWSYY, CDR2 QGS. The CDR3 covers 23 residues. CDR3 region: CALGCPGPRYWGIARDGCDKLIF. CDR3 coding DNA: TGTGCTCTTGGGTGCCCTGGTCCCCGGTACTGGGGGATAGCAAGGGATGGATGCGATAAACTCATCTTT.

A word on this clone: The TCRdb protein, from a much larger clone, departs from this DNA's translation at residue 3, likely by read error; the protein shown derives from the DNA. The gene calls are TRDV2 and TRDJ1; 8 positions agree with TRDD3. The CDR3 has 14 amino acids. The germline gives CDR1 GEAIGNYY, CDR2 EKD. In DNA form, the CDR3 reads TGTGCCCGTGACAATGGGGGATACACCGATAAACTCATCTTT. Its translation: CARDNGGYTDKLIF.

Points on this clone: Other DNA variants within this sample encode the same CDR3. This chain connects TRDV1 to TRDJ1, with 9 nucleotides matching TRDD3. Germline lookup yields CDR1 TSWWSYY and CDR2 QGS. J gave up 0 bases and V 1 base, and 33 bases lay outside the gene matches. The CDR3 covers 26 residues. The CDR3 DNA is TGTGCTCTTGGGGAACCCCTTCCTCCTTCCTGGGAACTGGGGGACCGAGATTCTGTATACACCGATAAACTCATCTTT. Translation: CALGEPLPPSWELGDRDSVYTDKLIF.

This clone was seen more than once but under ten times. The germline gene is not matched at one end of the junction; a read error may be the cause. The chain employs TRDV1 and TRDJ2; D is undetermined. CDR3 length: 15 amino acids. In germline, CDR1 is TSWWSYY, CDR2 QGS. CDR3 protein: CALGEGTPFSAQPFF. As DNA, the CDR3 is TGTGCTCTTGGGGAGGGTACCCCATTCTCCGCACAACCCTTCTTT.

With respect to this clone: One end of the junction varies from germline; a read error may be responsible. This chain links TRDV2 with TRDJ1, with 9 bases aligning to TRDD3. Germline assignment: CDR1 GEAIGNYY and CDR2 EKD. The CDR3 has 16 amino acids. This chain's CDR3 is CACGKGIRGYTDKLTF. The CDR3 coding sequence is TGTGCCTGTGGCAAGGGGATACGCGGGTACACCGATAAACTCACCTTT.

This clone came up a few times. TCRdb's entry gives the protein of a much larger clone, which mismatches this DNA's translation at residue 9, likely from a read error; the protein reported here is translated from the DNA. The chain employs TRDV2 and TRDJ3; TRDD3 agrees at 10 bases. J gave up 0 bases and V 2 bases, and 3 bases lay outside the gene matches. Germline V gives CDR1 GEAIGNYY, CDR2 EKD. The CDR3 totals 18 residues. In DNA, the CDR3 is TGTGCCTGTGACAGTACTGGGGGATGCTCCTGGGACACCCGACAGATGTTTTTC. Amino acid sequence: CACDSTGGCSWDTRQMFF.

This clone came up a few times. This sample includes further DNA sequences coding for the same CDR3. V and J are TRDV1 and TRDJ1, with TRDD3 matching over 7 bases. This CDR3 is 22 amino acids long. J lost 0 bases, V lost 6 bases, and 28 bases had no gene match. Per germline, CDR1 TSWWSYY and CDR2 QGS. CDR3 sequence reads: CALGPLILRTGGYARYTDKLIF. Here the CDR3 DNA reads TGTGCTCTTGGTCCTCTCATCCTTCGTACTGGAGGATACGCGAGGTACACCGATAAACTCATCTTT.

A single count supports this clone. The chain joins TRDV1 to TRDJ1; tentatively, D is TRDD3 (8 bases). Here the J gene came from matching the DNA to germline, since TCRdb omits it. V lost 3 bases and J lost 4, with 39 bases in between. The CDR3 contains 23 residues. CDR1 is TSWWSYY, CDR2 QGS, per germline. CDR3 coding DNA: TGTGCTCTTGGGGACATCGGCCTTCCTCCTTTACTGGGGGGCCCTATTCTCAACGATAAACTCATCTTT. This gives the protein CALGDIGLPPLLGGPILNDKLIF.

By its share, this clone is medium-sized. This chain uses TRDV1 with TRDJ1; 12 positions match TRDD3. V trimming: 5 bases; J trimming: 3 bases; junction bases outside the gene matches: 7. This CDR3 comprises 16 residues. In germline, CDR1 is TSWWSYY, CDR2 QGS. The CDR3 region is CALGTPTGGYSDKLIF. The CDR3 DNA sequence: TGTGCTCTTGGGACGCCTACTGGGGGATACTCCGATAAACTCATCTTT.

Notes on this clone: The translation of this DNA and the TCRdb protein of a much larger clone differ at residue 14, probably owing to a read error; the protein shown here is translated from the DNA. The genes are TRDV2 and TRDJ3; 10 bases map to TRDD3. The germline gives CDR1 GEAIGNYY, CDR2 EKD. The CDR3 loop spans 19 amino acids. CDR3 DNA sequence: TGTGCCTGTGACACTTGGGGGATACCGCGCTCCTGGGACGCCCGACAGATGTTTTTC. Amino acid sequence: CACDTWGIPRSWDARQMFF.

Note on this clone: The TCRdb protein comes from a much larger clone and disagrees with this DNA's translation at residue 6, likely due to a read error; the protein given here is derived from the DNA. This rearrangement joins TRDV2 to TRDJ1, with 13 bases identical to TRDD3. V shed 3 bases and J 4 bases; nucleotides not matched to a gene: 7. Germline CDR1 and CDR2: GEAIGNYY and EKD. There are 16 residues in the CDR3. CDR3 amino acids: CACDYALGDTRDKLIF. CDR3 DNA: TGTGCCTGTGACTACGCACTGGGGGATACGCGCGATAAACTCATCTTT.

Turning to this clone: The sample has other DNA sequences that encode this CDR3 too. The J gene is TRDJ1, the V gene TRDV1, with D perhaps TRDD2 or TRDD3 (9 bases each). The CDR3 is 19 residues long. Germline assignment: CDR1 TSWWSYY and CDR2 QGS. V dropped 3 bases and J dropped 8 bases, with 31 bases sitting between them. The CDR3 DNA sequence: TGTGCTCTTGGGGAGAGGCCTTCCTACGCTGGGGGATTGATCGGAAAACTCATCTTT. Its translation: CALGERPSYAGGLIGKLIF.

Concerning this clone itself: At residue 7, TCRdb's protein is not the same as the translated DNA, so the protein here was read from the DNA. The rearrangement links TRDV1 to TRDJ1; 13 bases line up with TRDD3. CDR3 length: 18 residues. The ends lost 5 bases at V and 4 bases at J; junction bases unmatched: 13. Germline CDR1 and CDR2: TSWWSYY and QGS. In DNA form, the CDR3 reads TGTGCTCTTGGGAACCCCCCTCCTACTGGGGGATACGTCGATAAACTCATCTTT. It encodes CALGNPPPTGGYVDKLIF.

In its sample, this clone was seen a few times. Given a much more abundant clone one base away, this may be a read error. Within the sample, other DNA sequences also encode this same CDR3. The CDR3 DNA sequence: TGTGCTCTTGGGGCAATACGTTACGGGGGATCAGAAGCACAACTCTTCTTT. Translating gives CALGAIRYGGSEAQLFF. The genes are TRDV1 and TRDJ2; 7 nucleotides match TRDD3. The germline CDR1 and CDR2 sequences are TSWWSYY and QGS. The CDR3 loop spans 17 amino acids. V shed 4 bases, J shed 7 bases, and the junction held 15 bases outside the gene matches.

This clone was counted only a few times. This may arise from a read error, as a much more abundant clone is one base away. Different DNA sequences within this sample yield the same CDR3. V is TRDV2 and J is TRDJ1, with 8 bases identical to TRDD3. CDR1 GEAIGNYY and CDR2 EKD come from the germline V gene. CDR3 length: 18 amino acids. The CDR3 DNA reads as TGTGCCTGTGACACCGGTAGAGTTTTAGGGATACGCACCGATAAGCTCATCTTT. Protein: CACDTGRVLGIRTDKLIF.

A few counts support this clone. The protein here is the DNA translation, as the TCRdb protein differs from it at residue 6. The V call is TRDV2, the J call TRDJ3; 7 bases align to TRDD3. J gave up 0 bases and V 2 bases, and 9 bases lay outside the gene matches. The CDR3 contains 19 residues. The germline CDR1 and CDR2 sequences are GEAIGNYY and EKD. For the CDR3, the DNA is TGTGCCTGTGACAAAATGCTGGGGGCCAACTCCTGGGACACCCGACAGATGTTTTTC. Its protein product is CACDKMLGANSWDTRQMFF.

With respect to this clone: This clone may be a read error of a much larger clone one base away. The rearrangement links TRDV2 to TRDJ3; 12 bases line up with TRDD3. The CDR3 length is 22 residues. The trim removed 3 bases at V and 1 base at J, leaving 15 bases unmatched. Germline V gives CDR1 GEAIGNYY, CDR2 EKD. CDR3 region: CACDAPPRTGGYTSWDTRQMFF. CDR3 coding DNA: TGTGCCTGTGACGCACCCCCTCGTACTGGGGGATACACTTCCTGGGACACCCGACAGATGTTTTTC.